This T cell receptor beta chain was sequenced during a study of T cells after yellow fever vaccination (dated by TCRdb to the late 2010s). In the study overall: Libraries from fractions with low cell numbers were prepared with the SMART-Seq v4 Ultra Low Input RNA kit. To track T-cell clones before and after primary and booster YFV17D yellow fever vaccination, bulk TCR alpha and beta repertoires were sequenced longitudinally. The cohort comprised two healthy male donors, one aged 18 to 30 and one aged 30 to 40 years. Bulk PBMC replicates and cell subsets were isolated from blood drawn at multiple timepoints before and after both primary and secondary immunization.

The sample's treatment or condition label, decoded: live attenuated yellow fever vaccine strain. At each blood-draw timepoint, two biological replicates of bulk PBMCs were obtained. A standard Ficoll-Paque protocol was used to isolate PBMCs from peripheral blood. TriZol was used to extract RNA from bulk PBMCs, CD4 and CD8 fractions, and dextramer-positive and dextramer-negative fractions. General conclusions and limits of the study: Computational filtering was needed because FACS-sorted repertoires could contain abundant contaminating clonotypes from the bulk population. Most clones expanded after primary vaccination (around 96% of CD4 and around 89% of CD8) were re-detected after the booster, suggesting that broad memory maintenance occurred. A small share of clonotypes occurred in both CD4 and CD8 compartments, likely arising from convergent recombination. The study included only two donors, which limits how far the findings can be generalized. The secondary T-cell response was weaker than the primary response but faster, peaking on day 5 instead of day 15.

According to the germline V gene, CDR1 reads SGDLS and CDR2 reads YYNGEE. The cysteine opens and the phenylalanine closes a CDR3 of 18 amino acids. The only DNA kept is the CDR3, 54 bases in frame from the first base. The V end gives up 7 bases and the J end 8 bases, leaving 21 bases in the junction not matched to a gene. Synthesis of TCR cDNA relied on 5'RACE template switching, a step that introduced a universal primer site along with unique molecular identifiers. Priming for cDNA synthesis came from both the TCR alpha and TCR beta constant segments. Libraries were amplified in two PCR steps, with sample barcodes and sequencing adapters added in the second step. Sequencing of libraries was performed on Illumina HiSeq 2500 (2x100 bp) or NovaSeq (2x150 bp). The published analysis was carried out like this. MIGEC was used to demultiplex reads and collapse the reads into UMI consensus sequences, and MiXCR was used for V(D)J alignment. Vaccine-responding clonotypes were defined with edgeR using replicate PBMC samples, requiring FDR below 0.01 and a log2 fold change above 5 up to day 15. Each bulk clonotype was labeled CD4 or CD8 based on which sequenced repertoire, CD4 or CD8, contained the clonotype at higher abundance. The public reads were reprocessed in TCRdb via fastp at Q25 and MiXCR, keeping in-frame beta chains. All rows with the same CDR3 protein become a single entry with the most common DNA and genes. TCRdb's processing, not the study's, gives the V and J calls here. In this sample the table shows some 560,000 distinct CDR3 sequences, about 17% of which occur a single time. The top ten clonotypes cover around a sixth of the sample.

This clonotype appeared once. Its cognate antigen has yet to be identified. There are no base qualities to consult, and no much larger clone falls within one base. One read alone lends weak support. This clonotype was sampled from a man aged 18 to 29 who received the YFV17D yellow fever vaccine. The V and J segments used are TRBV9 and TRBJ2-1; 10 bases in between match TRBD1. The sequencing used PBMCs, collected roughly 5 days after the first yellow fever vaccination. Here is the DNA: TGTGCCAGCGACCGGAAGACCTACATTAGGGACAGGGGCCATGAGCAGTTCTTC. It codes for CASDRKTYIRDRGHEQFF.